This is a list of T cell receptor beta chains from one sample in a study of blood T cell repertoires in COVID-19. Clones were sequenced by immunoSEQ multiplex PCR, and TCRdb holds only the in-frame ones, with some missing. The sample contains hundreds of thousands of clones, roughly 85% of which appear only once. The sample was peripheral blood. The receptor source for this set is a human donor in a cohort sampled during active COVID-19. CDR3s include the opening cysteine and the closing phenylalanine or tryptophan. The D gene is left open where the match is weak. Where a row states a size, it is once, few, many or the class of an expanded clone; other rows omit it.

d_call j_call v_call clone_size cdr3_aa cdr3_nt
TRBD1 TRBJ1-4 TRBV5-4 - CASSSDREYEKLFF TGTGCCAGCAGCTCCGACAGGGAGTATGAAAAACTGTTTTTT
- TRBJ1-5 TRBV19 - CASRTGDNQPQHF TGTGCCAGTAGAACCGGGGACAATCAGCCCCAGCATTTT
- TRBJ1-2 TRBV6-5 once CASSRNRARWGYTF TGTGCCAGCAGTAGAAACAGGGCTCGTTGGGGCTACACCTTC
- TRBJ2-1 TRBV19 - CASNYLGNNEQFF TGTGCCAGTAACTACCTAGGCAACAATGAGCAGTTCTTC
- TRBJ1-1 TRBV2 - CASSDMIGGKAFF TGTGCCAGCAGTGATATGATAGGAGGGAAAGCTTTCTTT
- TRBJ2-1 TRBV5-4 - CASSLTSGSYNEQFF TGTGCCAGCAGCTTGACCTCCGGCTCCTACAATGAGCAGTTCTTC
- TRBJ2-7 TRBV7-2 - CASRASPAGEQYF TGTGCCAGCAGGGCCTCCCCTGCGGGAGAGCAGTACTTC
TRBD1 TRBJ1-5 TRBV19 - CASSAQGARQPQHF TGTGCCAGTAGTGCCCAGGGGGCTCGTCAGCCCCAGCATTTT
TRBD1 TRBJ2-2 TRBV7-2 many CASRTGTGETGELFF TGTGCCAGCAGAACCGGGACAGGAGAAACCGGGGAGCTGTTTTTT
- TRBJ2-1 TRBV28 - CASQRYGSNNEQFF TGTGCCAGCCAGCGGTACGGCTCCAACAATGAGCAGTTCTTC
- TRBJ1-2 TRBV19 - CASSSPNVWGGRYGYTF TGTGCCAGTAGTAGCCCAAATGTGTGGGGGGGCCGCTATGGCTACACCTTC
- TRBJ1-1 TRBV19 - CASRSGGRLNTEAFF TGTGCCAGTAGAAGCGGAGGCAGACTGAACACTGAAGCTTTCTTT
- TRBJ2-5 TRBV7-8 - CASSPTDLVETQYF TGTGCCAGCAGCCCGACAGATCTTGTAGAGACCCAGTACTTC
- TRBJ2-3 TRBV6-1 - CASSDRGSTDTQYF TGTGCCAGCAGTGACAGGGGTAGCACAGATACGCAGTATTTT
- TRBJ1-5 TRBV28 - CASTPHTGSSNQPQHF TGTGCCAGCACCCCCCATACCGGGTCCAGCAATCAGCCCCAGCATTTT
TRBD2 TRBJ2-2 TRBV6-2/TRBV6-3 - CASSSEREVTTGELFF TGTGCCAGCAGTTCAGAGCGGGAGGTTACCACCGGGGAGCTGTTTTTT
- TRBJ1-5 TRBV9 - CASSVGGLSNQPQHF TGTGCCAGCAGCGTGGGGGGGCTTAGCAATCAGCCCCAGCATTTT
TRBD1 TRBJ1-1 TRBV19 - CASRQGANTEAFF TGTGCCAGCAGACAGGGGGCGAACACTGAAGCTTTCTTT
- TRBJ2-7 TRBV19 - CASSGPGFYEQYF TGTGCCAGTAGTGGGCCGGGGTTCTACGAGCAGTACTTC
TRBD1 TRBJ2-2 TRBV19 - CAGGGQGMTGELFF TGTGCCGGTGGGGGACAGGGTATGACCGGGGAGCTGTTTTTT
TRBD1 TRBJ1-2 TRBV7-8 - CASSRTGVYGYTF TGTGCCAGCAGCCGGACAGGGGTCTATGGCTACACCTTC
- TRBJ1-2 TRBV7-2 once CASSLAAYGYTF TGTGCCAGCAGCTTAGCAGCCTATGGCTACACCTTC
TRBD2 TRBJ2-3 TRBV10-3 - CAISEGTSGSSADTQYF TGTGCCATCAGTGAGGGGACTAGCGGGAGTAGCGCAGATACGCAGTATTTT
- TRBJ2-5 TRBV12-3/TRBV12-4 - CASTLGGFGTQYF TGTGCCAGCACCCTAGGGGGATTCGGGACCCAGTACTTC
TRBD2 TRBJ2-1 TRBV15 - CATSRDVSGSYNEQFF TGTGCCACCAGCAGAGATGTGAGCGGGAGCTACAATGAGCAGTTCTTC
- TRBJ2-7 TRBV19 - CASSRGSPNEQYF TGTGCCAGTTCGCGGGGCTCTCCTAACGAGCAGTACTTC
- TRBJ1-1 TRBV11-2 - CASSLDYSEYVAFF TGTGCCAGCAGCTTGGATTACTCGGAGTACGTCGCTTTCTTT
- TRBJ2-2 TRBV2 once CASSFHEAGELFF TGTGCCAGCAGTTTTCATGAGGCCGGGGAGCTGTTTTTT
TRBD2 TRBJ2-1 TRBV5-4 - CASSLEASGRQFF TGTGCCAGCAGCTTGGAGGCTAGCGGTCGACAGTTCTTC
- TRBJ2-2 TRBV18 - CASSPIGGTGNTGELFF TGTGCCAGCTCACCAATTGGCGGGACCGGGAACACCGGGGAGCTGTTTTTT
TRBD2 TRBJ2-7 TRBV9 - CASSVGGGDYYEQYF TGTGCCAGCAGCGTAGGAGGAGGGGACTACTACGAGCAGTACTTC
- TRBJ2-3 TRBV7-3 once CASSSASHTDTQYF TGTGCCAGCAGTAGTGCTAGCCACACAGATACGCAGTATTTT
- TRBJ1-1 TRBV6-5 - CASSTQREAFF TGTGCCAGCAGTACTCAACGTGAAGCTTTCTTT
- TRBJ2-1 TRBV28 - CASSSPEIRDIDNEQFF TGTGCCAGCAGTTCCCCAGAAATCCGGGACATAGACAATGAGCAGTTCTTC
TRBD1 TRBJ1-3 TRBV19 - CASSKPGQDFAGNTIYF TGTGCCAGTAGTAAACCGGGACAGGATTTTGCTGGAAACACCATATATTTT
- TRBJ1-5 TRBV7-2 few CASSLGDTSNQPQHF TGTGCCAGCAGCTTAGGGGACACTAGCAATCAGCCCCAGCATTTT
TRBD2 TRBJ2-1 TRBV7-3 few CASSPVQASGSVDEQFF TGTGCCAGCAGCCCAGTTCAGGCTAGCGGGAGTGTGGATGAGCAGTTCTTC
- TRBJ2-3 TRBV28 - CASSLSGLTSTDTQYF TGTGCCAGCAGTTTATCGGGACTCACTAGCACAGATACGCAGTATTTT
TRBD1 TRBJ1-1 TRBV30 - CAWSHGTGNTEAFF TGTGCCTGGAGTCATGGGACAGGGAACACTGAAGCTTTCTTT
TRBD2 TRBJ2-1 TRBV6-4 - CASSGLAGGNEQFF TGTGCCAGCAGCGGACTAGCGGGAGGCAATGAGCAGTTCTTC
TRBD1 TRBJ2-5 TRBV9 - CASSVGQGAETQYF TGTGCCAGCAGCGTAGGACAGGGGGCAGAGACCCAGTACTTC
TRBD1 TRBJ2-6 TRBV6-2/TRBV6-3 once CASSWLSGQPFRGANVLTF TGTGCCAGCAGTTGGTTATCGGGACAGCCATTTAGGGGGGCCAACGTCCTGACTTTC
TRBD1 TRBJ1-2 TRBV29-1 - CSVDMTGRGYTF TGCAGCGTTGACATGACAGGGAGGGGCTACACCTTC
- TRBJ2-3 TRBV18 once CASSAGTHTDTQYF TGTGCCAGCTCAGCGGGAACCCACACAGATACGCAGTATTTT
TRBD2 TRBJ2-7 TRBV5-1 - CASSRAAGRAPDEQYF TGCGCCAGCAGTCGCGCCGCCGGGAGGGCCCCGGACGAGCAGTACTTC
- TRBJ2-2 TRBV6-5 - CASSLGLSNTGELFF TGTGCCAGCAGCTTAGGACTTTCGAACACCGGGGAGCTGTTTTTT